This entry lists 18 T cell receptor beta chains sequenced from one sample in a study of blood T cell repertoires in COVID-19. Clones were sequenced by immunoSEQ multiplex PCR, and TCRdb holds only the in-frame ones, with some missing. The data show 20,000 to 25,000 clones, roughly 89% seen once. Sequenced material: peripheral blood. These receptors came from a woman of 80 years or more with active COVID-19.

J is TRBJ2-1 and V is TRBV10-3, with a weak D call TRBD1 (6 bases). Trimming removed 10 bases at V and 4 bases at J, with 11 bases between. Germline loops: CDR1 ENHRY, CDR2 SYGVKD. The CDR3 length is 12 residues. The CDR3 is CATKDSYNEQFF. The DNA for the CDR3 is TGTGCCACCAAGGACAGTTACAATGAGCAGTTCTTC.

The chain links TRBV28 to TRBJ1-5, with 7 bases fitting TRBD1. The CDR3 length is 14 residues. The trim removed 7 bases at V and 2 bases at J, leaving 5 bases unmatched. The germline CDR1 and CDR2 sequences are MDHEN and SYDVKM. The CDR3 nucleotides are TGTGCCAGCACCCCCGGACAGGGCAATCAGCCCCAGCATTTT. It specifies CASTPGQGNQPQHF.

In DNA, the CDR3 is TGTGCCAGCAGTGAAACCCCAGGGTACGAGCAGTACTTC. Protein product: CASSETPGYEQYF. The rearrangement links TRBV6-1 to TRBJ2-7; TRBD1 is a possible D gene (5 bases). The CDR3 has 13 residues. Germline V CDR1 and CDR2: MNHNS, SASEGT. Trimming removed 2 bases at V and 4 bases at J, with 9 bases between.

The V and J genes are TRBV11-2 and TRBJ2-1; possibly TRBD1 for D (6 bases). The V gene's germline CDR1 is SGHAT and CDR2 FQNNGV. The CDR3 contains 13 residues. The germline V and J ends were trimmed by 10 bases and 7 bases, with 17 bases remaining between them. The CDR3 loop is CAIRTRDTNEQFF. The DNA of the CDR3 is TGTGCCATCAGGACTCGGGACACGAATGAGCAGTTCTTC.

The CDR3, as DNA: TGTGCCAGCAGACAAACCGATACAGCGGGGAAAAATGAGCAGTTCTTC. Translating gives CASRQTDTAGKNEQFF. The chain links TRBV7-2 to TRBJ2-1, with 7 bases aligning to TRBD2. V lost 6 bases and J lost 7; bases outside the gene matches: 15. The CDR3 is made up of 16 amino acids. Germline values: CDR1 SGHTA, CDR2 FQGNSA.

This sequence joins TRBV30 and TRBJ2-1; TRBD2 aligns across 8 bases. CDR3 length equals 18 residues. Germline V gives CDR1 GTSNPN, CDR2 SVGIG (reference sequence). Trimming took 0 bases from V and 0 from J; bases not matched to a gene: 10. The CDR3 loop is CAWSVRGLASSSYNEQFF. The CDR3 DNA reads TGTGCCTGGAGTGTACGAGGACTAGCCTCCAGCTCCTACAATGAGCAGTTCTTC.

The chain employs TRBV7-8 and TRBJ2-5; 10 nucleotides align to TRBD1. The CDR3 runs to 17 residues. V shed 3 bases, J shed 4 bases, and the junction held 11 bases outside the gene matches. Germline CDR1 reads SGHVS; CDR2 reads FQNEAQ. In nucleotides, the CDR3 is TGTGCCAGCAGCTTCGTCACTACTGGACAGGGGGGAGAGACCCAGTACTTC. Protein sequence: CASSFVTTGQGGETQYF.

The chain joins TRBV24-1 to TRBJ2-7, with 8 bases lining up with TRBD2. From germline, CDR1 is KGHDR and CDR2 SFDVKD. With V trimmed by 6 bases and J by 1 base, 4 bases remained unmatched. CDR3 length: 14 residues. This CDR3 reads CATSPGGASYEQYF. The CDR3 DNA follows: TGTGCCACCAGTCCCGGGGGGGCTTCCTACGAGCAGTACTTC.

The chain carries TRBV3-1 (or the pseudogene TRBV3-2) and TRBJ2-1, with D maybe TRBD1 (6 bases). Deletions cut 0 bases from V and 5 bases from J, with 11 bases between. This CDR3 contains 15 residues. Germline loops: CDR1 LGHDT, CDR2 YNNKEL (reference sequence). The CDR3 is CASSQDPGQHNEQFF. CDR3 nucleotide sequence: TGTGCCAGCAGCCAAGATCCCGGACAGCACAATGAGCAGTTCTTC.

This rearrangement joins TRBV10-3 to TRBJ1-4, with a weak D call TRBD1 (5 bases). The CDR3 loop spans 16 amino acids. Germline V gene data show CDR1 as ENHRY and CDR2 as SYGVKD. The V gene lost 0 bases and the J gene lost 5 bases, with 13 bases spanning the gap. The CDR3 protein is CAISESAQGSNEKLFF. The CDR3 DNA sequence: TGTGCCATCAGTGAGTCGGCCCAGGGATCGAATGAAAAACTGTTTTTT.

The J gene is TRBJ1-5, the V gene TRBV30; D gene unclear. The CDR3 loop spans 13 amino acids. V lost 5 bases and J lost 0, with 8 bases in between. The germline CDR1 and CDR2 sequences are GTSNPN and SVGIG (reference sequence). CDR3 loop: CAWAGSSNQPQHF. In DNA, the CDR3 is TGTGCCTGGGCCGGGAGTAGCAATCAGCCCCAGCATTTT.

This chain uses TRBV7-2 with TRBJ2-7; tentative D call: TRBD2 (6 bases). The CDR3 is 13 amino acids. The V end lost 0 bases, the J end lost 7 bases, and 10 bases lay between the germline ends. In germline, CDR1 is SGHTA, CDR2 FQGNSA. The chain's CDR3 is CASSLAHAGEQYF. CDR3 in DNA: TGTGCCAGCAGCTTAGCGCATGCGGGAGAGCAGTACTTC.

The chain employs TRBV25-1 and TRBJ1-2; no clear D gene. V was shortened by 4 bases and J by 0 bases, with 9 bases between the two germline ends. The CDR3 is made up of 14 amino acids. Germline values: CDR1 MGHDK, CDR2 SYGVNS. CDR3 loop: CASSGVTANYGYTF. CDR3 nucleotide sequence: TGTGCCAGCAGTGGGGTTACAGCTAACTATGGCTACACCTTC.

The genes are TRBV6-6 and TRBJ2-2; TRBD2 matches at 12 bases. This CDR3 is built from 17 residues. Per the germline V gene, CDR1 is MNHNY and CDR2 is SVGAGI (reference sequence). The V and J ends lost 5 bases and 10 bases, in that order; junction bases with no gene match: 14. This CDR3 is CASSPPLGLAGPKELFF. The CDR3 DNA follows: TGTGCCAGCAGTCCACCACTCGGACTAGCGGGGCCGAAGGAGCTGTTTTTT.

V and J are TRBV27 and TRBJ1-5; a weak D match, TRBD1 (6 bases). This CDR3 is 12 amino acids long. Germline V gene lookup returns CDR1 MNHEY and CDR2 SMNVEV (reference sequence). DNA for the CDR3: TGTGCAGCGGGGGCTGGGTTACAGCCCCAGCATTTT. Amino acids: CAAGAGLQPQHF.

The genes are TRBV9 and TRBJ2-3; 12 bases map to TRBD2. The CDR3 contains 14 residues. V trimming: 3 bases; J trimming: 8 bases; junction bases outside the gene matches: 4. Germline V gene sequence: CDR1 SGDLS, CDR2 YYNGEE. CDR3 region: CASSASGGAGTQYF. The CDR3 DNA sequence: TGTGCCAGCAGCGCTAGCGGGGGGGCCGGTACGCAGTATTTT.

The rearrangement uses TRBV3-1 (or the pseudogene TRBV3-2) and TRBJ1-2; D is possibly TRBD1 (5 bases). Trimming pared 4 bases from V and 3 bases from J, leaving 18 bases between. In germline, CDR1 is LGHDT, CDR2 YNNKEL (reference sequence). This CDR3 region has 16 residues. The CDR3 coding sequence is TGTGCCAGCAGCCGATCGTTGACAGCCACGGACTATGGCTACACCTTC. Translating it yields CASSRSLTATDYGYTF.

In its sample, this clone was seen once. V is TRBV27 and J is TRBJ1-2; D is possibly TRBD1 (5 bases). Germline CDR1 MNHEY, CDR2 SMNVEV (reference sequence). V lost 0 bases and J lost 2, with 13 bases in between. The length of the CDR3 is 16 residues. CDR3 in amino acids: CASSLSAGKANYGYTF. CDR3 sequence (DNA): TGTGCCAGCAGTTTATCAGCAGGGAAAGCAAACTATGGCTACACCTTC.